Sequencing of this T cell receptor beta chain was carried out in a study of CD8+ T cells in alopecia areata. For the study at large: Severity scores in treated patients reflected the percentage of scalp affected. Study-wide results and limits: Besides other cells, scalp samples also yield sequences of resident alphabeta T cells from normal skin. Scalp clonality dropped significantly under tofacitinib, as did expanded CD8+ top-100 clones.

From germline, CDR1 is SGDLS and CDR2 YYNGEE. The CDR3 runs 12 residues. V shed 3 bases and J shed 6 bases, with 9 bases lying between them. Note on this clone: Its specificity is unknown.

cDNA reverse transcribed from extracted RNA served as the sequencing template. Profiling relied on immunoSEQ multiplex PCR, and the TCRdb table lists in-frame clones only, not all of them. The sample has approximately 140,000 clones, 70% to 90% seen once; the top ten hold around 14%. Treatment noted: oral pan-JAK inhibitor, 5-10 mg twice daily. This receptor was identified in a human donor with alopecia areata. The sample here was CD8+ T cells sorted from blood, taken at week 4, from a patient treated with tofacitinib. The V and J genes are TRBV9 and TRBJ1-2; maybe TRBD1 (5 bases). The DNA for the CDR3 is TGTGCCAGCAGCGAGCAGGGTCATGGCTACACCTTC. This encodes CASSEQGHGYTF.